A single sample is the source of the 27 T cell receptor beta chains below, sequenced in a study of cytomegalovirus exposure and HLA in healthy donors (TCRdb year 2017). The protocol used for the library was the immunoSEQ multiplex PCR assay. The multiplex PCR relied on a mix of 60 forward primers for TCR Vbeta segments and 13 reverse primers for TCR Jbeta segments. TCRdb holds this immuneACCESS table with in-frame rearrangements only. Some clones are missing; in checked studies, unresolved V genes explain under half, and the rest has no known cause. Here the sample has about 170,000 clones; roughly 60% occur a single time. Less than 3% of the sample comes from the top ten. Sequenced: PBMCs. All receptors derive from a man aged 35 to 55 in good health and CMV-seronegative.

J is TRBJ1-1 and V is TRBV2; 8 bases align to TRBD1. Germline CDR1 SNHLY, CDR2 FYNNEI. This CDR3 region has 13 residues. The V and J ends lost 6 bases and 5 bases, in that order; junction bases with no gene match: 5. CDR3 coding DNA: TGTGCCAGCAGCGCAGACAGGGGAACTGAAGCTTTCTTT. Amino acids: CASSADRGTEAFF.

In this sample, this clone turned up once. J is TRBJ2-2 and V is TRBV28; 9 nucleotides agree with TRBD2. Trimming at V came to 6 bases and at J to 5 bases, leaving 13 bases not matched to a gene. Looked up from germline, CDR1 is MDHEN and CDR2 is SYDVKM. The CDR3 has 17 amino acids. This chain's CDR3 is CASRHYFRAGGTGELFF. CDR3 bases: TGTGCCAGCAGACATTATTTCAGGGCGGGGGGGACCGGGGAGCTGTTTTTT.

The genes are TRBV4-3 and TRBJ2-7; 8 nucleotides match TRBD2. Trimming removed 2 bases from V and 3 bases from J; junction bases left unmatched: 6. The CDR3 is 15 residues long. CDR1 is LGHNA and CDR2 is YSLEER in the germline V gene. The CDR3, as DNA: TGCGCCAGCAGCCAATTAGGAGCGGGAGACTACGAGCAGTACTTC. Translation: CASSQLGAGDYEQYF.

This chain uses TRBV28 with TRBJ2-3; D is possibly TRBD2 (6 bases). This CDR3 has 15 residues. Trimming took off 3 bases at V and 0 bases at J, with 10 bases between the two ends. CDR1 is MDHEN, CDR2 SYDVKM, per germline. Written as DNA, the CDR3 is TGTGCCAGCAGTTTTGGGCGGGGCAGCACAGATACGCAGTATTTT. This sequence encodes CASSFGRGSTDTQYF.

This chain joins TRBV5-4 and TRBJ2-2; D ambiguous. The V and J ends lost 5 bases and 1 base respectively, with 9 bases between them. The germline gives CDR1 SGHNT, CDR2 YYREEE (reference sequence). CDR3 length: 14 residues. This chain's CDR3 is CASRTYRNTGELFF. The CDR3 coding sequence is TGTGCCAGCAGAACCTACAGGAACACCGGGGAGCTGTTTTTT. Complete variable domain (other parts from reference TRBV5-4 and TRBJ2-2): ETGVTQSPTHLIKTRGQQVTLRCSSQSGHNTVSWYQQALGQGPQFIFQYYREEENGRGNFPPRFSGLQFPNYSSELNVNALELDDSALYLCASRTYRNTGELFFGEGSRLTVL.

The CDR3 loop is CASSIQVGDYGYTF. In nucleotides, the CDR3 is TGTGCCAGTAGTATCCAGGTTGGTGACTATGGCTACACCTTC. The chain uses TRBV19 and TRBJ1-2, with D hard to call. Germline CDR1 reads LNHDA; CDR2 reads SQIVND (reference sequence). Deletions cut 3 bases from V and 3 bases from J, with 11 bases between. CDR3 size: 14 residues.

The rearrangement uses TRBV5-1 and TRBJ1-6; 7 bases agree with TRBD1. The V and J ends lost 5 bases and 0 bases, in that order; junction bases with no gene match: 5. The CDR3 contains 16 residues. Per germline, CDR1 SGHRS and CDR2 YFSETQ. The CDR3 nucleotides read TGCGCCAGCAGATTGACAGGGAGCTCCTATAATTCACCCCTCCACTTT. This encodes CASRLTGSSYNSPLHF.

The rearrangement links TRBV30 to TRBJ1-2; TRBD1 matches 8 bases. V was pared by 4 bases and J by 8 bases, with 9 bases of the junction left unmatched. The CDR3 contains 13 residues. The germline V gene has CDR1 GTSNPN and CDR2 SVGIG (reference sequence). The CDR3 loop is CAWTNRGVEGYTF. The CDR3 DNA reads TGTGCCTGGACCAACAGGGGGGTCGAGGGCTACACCTTC.

The rearrangement links TRBV10-3 to TRBJ2-3; weak D call: TRBD2 (6 bases). This CDR3 comprises 15 residues. V was pared by 4 bases and J by 0 bases, with 11 bases between. Germline CDR1 and CDR2: ENHRY and SYGVKD. The CDR3 loop reads CAISVGGASTDTQYF. The CDR3 DNA reads TGTGCCATCAGTGTTGGCGGGGCGAGCACAGATACGCAGTATTTT.

The V gene is TRBV19, the J gene TRBJ1-6; 7 bases line up with TRBD1. With 3 bases clipped from V and 0 bases from J, the junction kept 8 bases outside the gene matches. Germline assignment: CDR1 LNHDA and CDR2 SQIVND (reference sequence). The CDR3 runs 18 residues. CDR3: CASSIQTGRISYNSPLHF. CDR3 nucleotide sequence: TGTGCCAGTAGTATCCAGACAGGGCGCATCTCCTATAATTCACCCCTCCACTTT.

The chain combines TRBV4-2 with TRBJ2-3; weak D call: TRBD2 (6 bases). CDR1 is LGHNA, CDR2 YNFKEQ, per germline. This CDR3 has 15 amino acids. Trimming pared 6 bases from V and 1 base from J, leaving 14 bases between. The CDR3 sequence: CASRLTSSGTDTQYF. CDR3 DNA sequence: TGTGCCAGCAGATTGACTAGTAGCGGCACAGATACGCAGTATTTT.

The chain is built from TRBV5-1 and TRBJ2-2, with no clear D. This CDR3 region has 14 residues. CDR1 and CDR2 from the germline V gene are SGHRS and YFSETQ. Trimming took off 4 bases at V and 0 bases at J, with 7 bases between the two ends. This chain's CDR3 is CASSPNTNTGELFF. CDR3 nucleotides: TGCGCCAGCAGCCCGAACACGAACACCGGGGAGCTGTTTTTT. Looking up the rest from reference TRBV5-1 and TRBJ2-2 gives the full variable domain: KAGVTQTPRYLIKTRGQQVTLSCSPISGHRSVSWYQQTPGQGLQFLFEYFSETQRNKGNFPGRFSGRQFSNSRSEMNVSTLELGDSALYLCASSPNTNTGELFFGEGSRLTVL.

This clone was counted between two and nine times. V is TRBV28 and J is TRBJ2-3; TRBD2 matches at 11 bases. This CDR3 has 17 amino acids. Germline-derived CDR1 and CDR2 are MDHEN and SYDVKM. With 2 bases clipped from V and 5 bases from J, the junction kept 9 bases outside the gene matches. CDR3 residues: CASSLRSGGATVDTQYF. The CDR3 DNA reads TGTGCCAGCAGTTTACGTAGCGGGGGGGCAACAGTAGATACGCAGTATTTT.

This clone was recorded once. The chain recombines TRBV4-3 with TRBJ1-5; the D is unclear. The V gene lost 2 bases and the J gene lost 0 bases, with 8 bases spanning the gap. CDR1 and CDR2 from the germline V gene are LGHNA and YSLEER. The CDR3 contains 15 residues. The CDR3 spells CASSQRQNSNQPQHF. Written as DNA, the CDR3 is TGCGCCAGCAGCCAACGCCAGAATAGCAATCAGCCCCAGCATTTT.

V and J are TRBV4-1 and TRBJ1-2; 10 bases align to TRBD1. This CDR3 has 17 residues. Germline CDR1 is MGHRA and CDR2 is YSYEKL. The trim removed 1 base at V and 5 bases at J, leaving 10 bases unmatched. The CDR3 is CASSQGGLRTGGYGYTF. The CDR3 nucleotides are TGCGCCAGCAGCCAAGGGGGATTGAGGACAGGGGGTTATGGCTACACCTTC.

This chain uses TRBV18 with TRBJ2-3, with 7 nucleotides matching TRBD1. Germline loops: CDR1 KGHSH, CDR2 LQKENI. Losses at the gene ends were 5 bases for V and 4 bases for J; bases not matched to a gene: 3. The CDR3 runs to 13 residues. The CDR3 here is CASSTGVADTQYF. CDR3 DNA: TGTGCCAGCTCAACAGGGGTGGCAGATACGCAGTATTTT.

The chain combines TRBV15 with TRBJ1-5, with TRBD1 matching 8 bases. This CDR3 contains 17 residues. J was trimmed by 6 bases and V by 0 bases; bases with no gene match: 10. Looked up from germline, CDR1 is LNHNV and CDR2 is YYDKDF (reference sequence). The CDR3 DNA reads as TGTGCCACCAGCAGAGATCGTGGACAGGGAAGGAGTCAGCCCCAGCATTTT. Its translation is CATSRDRGQGRSQPQHF.

The chain recombines TRBV2 with TRBJ2-2, with 11 bases that match TRBD1. CDR3 length equals 16 residues. Germline trimming cut 6 bases from V and 4 bases from J; bases unmatched to any gene: 7. Germline CDR1 SNHLY, CDR2 FYNNEI. CDR3 in amino acids: CASRMGGQGATGELFF. The CDR3 region has the DNA TGTGCCAGCAGGATGGGCGGACAGGGGGCCACCGGGGAGCTGTTTTTT.

As to this clone: Germline and junction disagree at one end, which may indicate a read error. The V and J genes are TRBV6-1 and TRBJ2-1; 11 nucleotides line up with TRBD2. Germline V CDR1 and CDR2: MNHNS, SASEGT. There are 15 residues in the CDR3. The CDR3 coding sequence is TGTGCCAGCAGTGAACTAGCGGGAGGCTACGATGAGCAGTTCTTC. Amino acid sequence: CASSELAGGYDEQFF.

This clone was detected only once. The chain is built from TRBV6-5 and TRBJ1-1; possibly TRBD1 for D (5 bases). This CDR3 region has 13 residues. Trimming removed 6 bases from V and 5 bases from J, with 13 bases in between. Germline V lookup: CDR1 MNHEY, CDR2 SVGAGI. The CDR3 nucleotides read TGTGCCAGCAGCAGGGACGGGGGGACTGAAGCTTTCTTT. The encoded protein is CASSRDGGTEAFF.

V is TRBV5-1 and J is TRBJ1-6, with D possibly being TRBD1 (6 bases). V was clipped by 0 bases and J by 5 bases, with 6 bases between them. The CDR3 extends over 14 amino acids. Germline V gives CDR1 SGHRS, CDR2 YFSETQ. The chain's CDR3 is CASSLEGDNSPLHF. The DNA of the CDR3 is TGCGCCAGCAGCTTGGAGGGGGATAATTCACCCCTCCACTTT. The full variable domain, completed using reference TRBV5-1 and TRBJ1-6, is KAGVTQTPRYLIKTRGQQVTLSCSPISGHRSVSWYQQTPGQGLQFLFEYFSETQRNKGNFPGRFSGRQFSNSRSEMNVSTLELGDSALYLCASSLEGDNSPLHFGNGTRLTVT.

This clone was recorded only once. The chain employs TRBV7-8 and TRBJ1-2; tentatively, D is TRBD1 (6 bases). Trimming removed 0 bases at V and 8 bases at J, with 7 bases between. The germline CDR1 and CDR2 sequences are SGHVS and FQNEAQ. The CDR3 consists of 12 residues. CDR3 amino acids: CASSLAQGGYTF. The CDR3 region has the DNA TGTGCCAGCAGCTTAGCGCAGGGGGGCTACACCTTC.

The V call is TRBV29-1, the J call TRBJ2-1, with D possibly being TRBD2 (5 bases). V was clipped by 0 bases and J by 2 bases, with 11 bases between them. Germline loops: CDR1 SQVTM, CDR2 ANQGSEA. The CDR3 extends over 15 amino acids. CDR3 DNA: TGCAGCGTTGAAGATTCGCCCGGGGCCTACAATGAGCAGTTCTTC. It translates to CSVEDSPGAYNEQFF.

The table lists this clone with a few counts. The chain combines TRBV7-3 with TRBJ2-3, with D perhaps TRBD2 (5 bases). V lost 4 bases, J lost 0 bases, and 11 bases lay in between. This CDR3 is 15 amino acids long. The germline V gene has CDR1 SGHTA and CDR2 FQGTGA. The CDR3 region has the DNA TGTGCCAGCAGCTCGAGCGGTACTAGCACAGATACGCAGTATTTT. It specifies CASSSSGTSTDTQYF.

This clone was seen a handful of times. The chain carries TRBV9 and TRBJ2-7, with 10 bases that match TRBD2. Germline V gene data show CDR1 as SGDLS and CDR2 as YYNGEE. This CDR3 comprises 15 residues. Trimming removed 7 bases from V and 6 bases from J; junction bases left unmatched: 13. CDR3 in DNA: TGTGCCAGCCCCGGGGGGCTAGCGGGAGTGGGCGAGCAGTACTTC. Its protein product is CASPGGLAGVGEQYF. Together with reference TRBV9 and TRBJ2-7, the CDR3 gives the full variable domain: DSGVTQTPKHLITATGQRVTLRCSPRSGDLSVYWYQQSLDQGLQFLIQYYNGEERAKGNILERFSAQQFPDLHSELNLSSLELGDSALYFCASPGGLAGVGEQYFGPGTRLTVT.

This chain connects TRBV7-6 to TRBJ2-5, with TRBD2 identical over 8 bases. Per the germline V gene, CDR1 is SGHVS and CDR2 is FNYEAQ. The CDR3 contains 12 residues. Trimming took 7 bases from V and 5 from J; bases not matched to a gene: 3. As DNA, the CDR3 is TGTGCCAGCACCCCGGGGGGGGAGACCCAGTACTTC. Encoded protein: CASTPGGETQYF.

This clone is a singleton in its sample. The junction departs from germline at one end; a sequencing error may be responsible. This chain connects TRBV6-1 to TRBJ2-5, with D perhaps matching TRBD1 (5 bases). Germline loops: CDR1 MNHNS, CDR2 SASEGT. There are 15 residues in the CDR3. The CDR3 sequence: CASSLNSGPQEAQYF. CDR3 DNA: TGTGCCAGCAGCCTTAACTCAGGGCCGCAAGAGGCCCAGTACTTC.